Presented here are 30 T cell receptor beta chains from one specimen sequenced in a study of cytomegalovirus exposure and HLA in healthy donors. A multiplex PCR was run with 60 Vbeta primers and 13 Jbeta primers. The data were produced by immunoSEQ multiplex PCR, yet TCRdb's version contains in-frame clones alone and is incomplete. The sample lists under 150,000 clones, roughly 79% occurring once. The material sequenced was PBMCs. The receptors come from a woman between 25 and 40 years old in good health and CMV-seronegative.

This clone has a handful of counts. The chain uses TRBV7-3 and TRBJ2-3; TRBD2 matches at 8 bases. The V gene end was trimmed by 5 bases and the J gene end by 6 bases; junction bases not matched to a gene: 13. CDR1 SGHTA and CDR2 FQGTGA come from the germline V gene. CDR3 size: 16 residues. The CDR3 loop reads CASSPGGGSTRDTQYF. The CDR3 DNA reads as TGTGCCAGCAGCCCCGGCGGGGGGTCAACCCGGGATACGCAGTATTTT.

V gene TRBV4-3 combines with J gene TRBJ2-3, with 8 bases aligning to TRBD2. Per germline, CDR1 LGHNA and CDR2 YSLEER. The junction had 3 bases not matched to a gene; V was cut back by 0 bases and J by 1 base. The CDR3 covers 16 residues. This CDR3 reads CASSQEGRGGTDTQYF. CDR3 DNA: TGCGCCAGCAGCCAAGAAGGGCGGGGGGGCACAGATACGCAGTATTTT.

V is TRBV27 and J is TRBJ1-2; 9 bases match TRBD1. V shed 3 bases, J shed 5 bases, and the junction held 7 bases outside the gene matches. This CDR3 spans 15 amino acids. Germline V gives CDR1 MNHEY, CDR2 SMNVEV (reference sequence). The CDR3, as DNA: TGTGCCAGCAGTTTGGGGACAGGGCCTCTTTATGGCTACACCTTC. Translated, it gives CASSLGTGPLYGYTF.

V usage is TRBV6-5 and J usage is TRBJ1-3; D remains unclear. V was trimmed by 0 bases and J by 0 bases, leaving 6 bases between them. Germline V CDR1 and CDR2: MNHEY, SVGAGI. The CDR3 consists of 15 residues. Here the CDR3 reads CASSYSASSGNTIYF. Here the CDR3 DNA reads TGTGCCAGCAGTTACTCGGCCAGCTCTGGAAACACCATATATTTT.

The chain carries TRBV27 and TRBJ1-3; 11 positions agree with TRBD1. The J segment lost 1 base and the V segment lost 6 bases, leaving 2 bases of the junction unmatched. CDR3 length equals 15 residues. Germline CDR1 MNHEY, CDR2 SMNVEV (reference sequence). This CDR3 is CASRGQGASGNTIYF. The CDR3 bases are TGTGCCAGCAGAGGACAGGGGGCTTCTGGAAACACCATATATTTT.

The CDR3 DNA reads as TGTGCCAGCAGGGGCAGGGTTGGGACCGGGGAGCTGTTTTTT. It specifies CASRGRVGTGELFF. The chain links TRBV2 to TRBJ2-2; TRBD1 is a possible D gene (5 bases). The CDR3 sequence is 14 residues long. The germline V and J ends were trimmed by 6 bases and 5 bases, with 13 bases remaining between them. The germline V gene has CDR1 SNHLY and CDR2 FYNNEI.

This chain connects TRBV27 to TRBJ2-5; tentatively, D is TRBD2 (7 bases). CDR3 length: 16 amino acids. V lost 0 bases to trimming and J lost 0 bases, with 11 bases between them. CDR1 and CDR2 (germline): MNHEY, SMNVEV (reference sequence). The CDR3 here is CASSLSGGAYQETQYF. CDR3 sequence (DNA): TGTGCCAGCAGTTTATCAGGGGGGGCTTACCAAGAGACCCAGTACTTC.

This clone came up a few times. This chain joins TRBV18 and TRBJ1-4, with 10 bases fitting TRBD1. The V gene's germline CDR1 is KGHSH and CDR2 LQKENI. This CDR3 has 14 residues. The trim removed 3 bases at V and 6 bases at J, leaving 1 base unmatched. Here the CDR3 DNA reads TGTGCCAGCTCACCCGACAGGGGGCATGAAAAACTGTTTTTT. Protein: CASSPDRGHEKLFF.

The chain carries TRBV5-1 and TRBJ1-3; 8 bases are shared with TRBD1. This CDR3 has 15 amino acids. Germline lookup yields CDR1 SGHRS and CDR2 YFSETQ. V shed 3 bases and J 2 bases; nucleotides not matched to a gene: 4. The CDR3 DNA sequence: TGCGCCAGCAGCTCCCGGACAGGGCCTGGAAACACCATATATTTT. This encodes CASSSRTGPGNTIYF.

This sequence joins TRBV2 and TRBJ1-2, with TRBD1 identical over 8 bases. This CDR3 is built from 12 residues. Germline CDR1 SNHLY, CDR2 FYNNEI. Trimming removed 5 bases from V and 8 bases from J; junction bases left unmatched: 4. The CDR3 loop reads CASSTTGEGYTF. CDR3 nucleotide sequence: TGTGCCAGCAGTACGACAGGGGAAGGCTACACCTTC.

This clone appeared a single time. V gene TRBV6-1 combines with J gene TRBJ2-2; perhaps TRBD1 as D (5 bases). CDR3 size: 14 residues. V was trimmed by 5 bases and J by 5 bases, leaving 12 bases between them. The germline V gene has CDR1 MNHNS and CDR2 SASEGT. The chain's CDR3 is CASSPGRSTGELFF. DNA for the CDR3: TGTGCCAGCAGTCCAGGGCGGAGTACCGGGGAGCTGTTTTTT.

The chain carries TRBV6-1 and TRBJ2-7, with D perhaps TRBD1 (5 bases). This CDR3 contains 13 residues. V lost 2 bases and J 6 bases, leaving 11 bases between the germline ends. The germline CDR1 and CDR2 sequences are MNHNS and SASEGT. The CDR3 loop reads CASSETRGAEQYF. CDR3 DNA sequence: TGTGCCAGCAGTGAAACCCGTGGGGCCGAGCAGTACTTC.

J is TRBJ1-2 and V is TRBV15; 9 bases agree with TRBD1. CDR1 and CDR2 from the germline V gene are LNHNV and YYDKDF (reference sequence). Trimming took 0 bases from V and 4 from J; bases not matched to a gene: 3. This CDR3 spans 15 amino acids. The CDR3 DNA reads TGTGCCACCAGCAGAGATCGGGGACAGGGCTATGGCTACACCTTC. It translates to CATSRDRGQGYGYTF.

In nucleotides, the CDR3 is TGTGCCTGGGTTAGGGACAGGGTGGATGACCAGTACTTC. Its translation: CAWVRDRVDDQYF. The chain joins TRBV30 to TRBJ2-5; 9 bases line up with TRBD1. CDR3 length: 13 amino acids. From germline, CDR1 is GTSNPN and CDR2 SVGIG (reference sequence). The ends lost 5 bases at V and 10 bases at J; junction bases unmatched: 11.

The chain uses TRBV10-3 and TRBJ2-3; 8 bases are a match to TRBD2. The ends lost 7 bases at V and 6 bases at J; junction bases unmatched: 9. Germline-derived CDR1 and CDR2 are ENHRY and SYGVKD. The CDR3 is made up of 14 amino acids. The CDR3 nucleotides read TGTGCCATCAAGAGTACGGGGGGGCTGGATACGCAGTATTTT. Its translation is CAIKSTGGLDTQYF.

The rearrangement uses TRBV12-5 and TRBJ1-5, with 11 bases identical to TRBD1. This CDR3 is 15 amino acids long. Germline CDR1 and CDR2: LGHNT and FRNRAP. Losses at the gene ends were 5 bases for V and 6 bases for J; bases not matched to a gene: 6. CDR3 sequence (DNA): TGTGCTAGTGGTCACGGACAGGGGGCAGGTCAGCCCCAGCATTTT. Residues: CASGHGQGAGQPQHF.

The chain employs TRBV7-6 and TRBJ1-1, with TRBD1 identical over 7 bases. Trimming cost V 0 bases and J 12 bases; bases outside gene matches: 10. Germline CDR1 reads SGHVS; CDR2 reads FNYEAQ. The CDR3 spans 14 residues. The CDR3 DNA is TGTGCCAGCAGCTTAGCGGGGACAGCGGACGAGACTTTCTTT. Protein: CASSLAGTADETFF.

The CDR3 nucleotides are TGTGCCAGCCGGGGGAACACTGAAGCTTTCTTT. It yields the protein CASRGNTEAFF. The V and J genes are TRBV6-6 and TRBJ1-1; D is undetermined. V lost 8 bases and J lost 1, with 5 bases in between. The CDR3 is 11 amino acids. CDR1 MNHNY and CDR2 SVGAGI come from the germline V gene (reference sequence).

The rearrangement links TRBV7-2 to TRBJ1-6, with D unresolved. Trimming took off 4 bases at V and 8 bases at J, with 15 bases between the two ends. Germline loops: CDR1 SGHTA, CDR2 FQGNSA. The CDR3 length is 15 residues. CDR3 protein: CASSSQTDLDSPLHF. The CDR3 DNA reads TGTGCCAGCAGCTCCCAGACCGACCTAGATTCACCCCTCCACTTT.

The genes are TRBV6-1 and TRBJ1-5; a possible D gene is TRBD1 (6 bases). The CDR3 is 15 residues long. Germline values: CDR1 MNHNS, CDR2 SASEGT. V was pared by 4 bases and J by 5 bases, with 15 bases between. The CDR3 spells CASSVTTGKDQPQHF. DNA for the CDR3: TGTGCCAGCAGTGTCACCACAGGGAAGGATCAGCCCCAGCATTTT.

As DNA, the CDR3 is TGTGCCAGCAGCCCTAGCGGGGGGGCAACAGATACGCAGTATTTT. It is translated as CASSPSGGATDTQYF. V gene TRBV7-7 combines with J gene TRBJ2-3, with 12 bases matching TRBD2. The V segment lost 5 bases and the J segment 3 bases; nucleotides outside the gene matches: 3. The CDR3 length is 15 residues. Per germline, CDR1 SSHAT and CDR2 FNYEAQ (reference sequence).

This clone was detected once. The genes are TRBV7-2 and TRBJ2-4, with 7 nucleotides matching TRBD2. V shed 5 bases and J 0 bases; nucleotides not matched to a gene: 7. Germline CDR1 reads SGHTA; CDR2 reads FQGNSA. The CDR3 loop spans 16 amino acids. CDR3 sequence (DNA): TGTGCCAGCAGCCTGGCCGGGGGGTTAGCCAAAAACATTCAGTACTTC. Protein: CASSLAGGLAKNIQYF.

The rearrangement joins TRBV2 to TRBJ2-7, with D possibly TRBD1 on 6 matching bases. CDR3 length equals 16 residues. Looked up from germline, CDR1 is SNHLY and CDR2 is FYNNEI. The V and J ends lost 6 bases and 2 bases respectively, with 20 bases between them. The CDR3: CASRADRFVGAYEQYF. As DNA, the CDR3 is TGTGCCAGCAGGGCCGACAGGTTTGTTGGGGCCTACGAGCAGTACTTC.

The chain has TRBV6-5 and TRBJ1-5; 7 nucleotides align to TRBD1. The CDR3 consists of 16 residues. V dropped 0 bases and J dropped 4; count of bases not matched to a gene: 6. CDR1 and CDR2 (germline): MNHEY, SVGAGI. CDR3 in amino acids: CASSYSKGAINQPQHF. DNA for the CDR3: TGTGCCAGCAGTTACTCGAAGGGGGCAATAAATCAGCCCCAGCATTTT.

This chain links TRBV10-1 with TRBJ2-2; 8 bases agree with TRBD1. This CDR3 is 18 amino acids long. Germline V gene sequence: CDR1 WNHNN, CDR2 SYGVQD (reference sequence). The V segment lost 0 bases and the J segment 6 bases; nucleotides outside the gene matches: 12. The CDR3 loop is CASSESTPGRGRPGELFF. CDR3 DNA: TGCGCCAGCAGTGAGTCGACTCCTGGCAGGGGGCGTCCCGGGGAGCTGTTTTTT.

This clone was counted between two and nine times. The chain recombines TRBV19 with TRBJ2-7; 7 bases match TRBD1. This CDR3 comprises 14 residues. Germline V gives CDR1 LNHDA, CDR2 SQIVND (reference sequence). V lost 6 bases and J lost 1; bases outside the gene matches: 6. CDR3 amino acids: CASSRTGLSYEQYF. CDR3 nucleotide sequence: TGTGCCAGTAGCAGGACAGGTTTATCCTACGAGCAGTACTTC.

The chain joins TRBV5-1 to TRBJ1-4, with D uncertain. This CDR3 has 15 amino acids. V lost 5 bases and J 0 bases, leaving 11 bases between the germline ends. Germline assignment: CDR1 SGHRS and CDR2 YFSETQ. The CDR3 region has the DNA TGCGCCAGCAGTGTCGGGAAGGCAACTAATGAAAAACTGTTTTTT. As protein: CASSVGKATNEKLFF.

This clone came up once. The CDR3 DNA is TGCGCCAGCAGCCCTTTCTCGACAGGGGGCATGAACAATTCACCCCTCCACTTT. Translated: CASSPFSTGGMNNSPLHF. V is TRBV5-1 and J is TRBJ1-6, with 10 bases lining up with TRBD1. Per the germline V gene, CDR1 is SGHRS and CDR2 is YFSETQ. After removal of 4 bases from V and 7 bases from J, the junction contained 14 bases not matched to a gene. The length of the CDR3 is 18 residues.

As to this clone: Other DNA sequences within the sample encode an identical CDR3. The chain is built from TRBV7-9 and TRBJ1-1; the match to TRBD1 covers 8 bases. V gave up 5 bases and J gave up 4 bases; unmatched junction bases: 6. CDR1 is SEHNR and CDR2 is FQNEAQ in the germline V gene (reference sequence). The length of the CDR3 is 14 residues. DNA for the CDR3: TGTGCCAGCAGCCTTGGACAGGGATTCACTGAAGCTTTCTTT. The encoded protein is CASSLGQGFTEAFF.

This clone has a handful of counts. CDR3 region: CASSPLATYNEQFF. The CDR3 nucleotides read TGTGCCAGCAGCCCACTAGCGACCTACAATGAGCAGTTCTTC. The genes are TRBV9 and TRBJ2-1; 7 nucleotides agree with TRBD2. The CDR3 has 14 amino acids. CDR1 and CDR2 (germline): SGDLS, YYNGEE. Trimming cost V 4 bases and J 2 bases; bases outside gene matches: 3.